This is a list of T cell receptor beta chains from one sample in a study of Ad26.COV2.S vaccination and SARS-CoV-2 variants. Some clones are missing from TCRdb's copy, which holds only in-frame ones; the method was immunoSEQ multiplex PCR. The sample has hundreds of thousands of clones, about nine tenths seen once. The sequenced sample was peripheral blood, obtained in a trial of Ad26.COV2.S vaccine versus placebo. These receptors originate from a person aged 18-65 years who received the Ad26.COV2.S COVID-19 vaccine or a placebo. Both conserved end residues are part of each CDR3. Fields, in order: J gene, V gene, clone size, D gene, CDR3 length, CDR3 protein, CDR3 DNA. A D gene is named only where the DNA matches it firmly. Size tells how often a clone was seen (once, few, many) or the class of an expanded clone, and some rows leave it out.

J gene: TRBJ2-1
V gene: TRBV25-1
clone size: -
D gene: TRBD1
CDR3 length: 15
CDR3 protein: CASSAGTGTYNEQFF
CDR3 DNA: TGTGCCAGCAGTGCCGGGACAGGGACCTACAATGAGCAGTTCTTC

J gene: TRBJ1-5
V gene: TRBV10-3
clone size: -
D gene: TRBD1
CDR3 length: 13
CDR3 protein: CAIRDRVDQPQHF
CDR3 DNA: TGTGCCATCAGGGACAGGGTCGATCAGCCCCAGCATTTT

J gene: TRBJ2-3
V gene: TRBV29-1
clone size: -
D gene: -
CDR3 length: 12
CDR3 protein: CSSREYIDTQYF
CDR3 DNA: TGCAGCTCGCGGGAATATATAGATACGCAGTATTTT

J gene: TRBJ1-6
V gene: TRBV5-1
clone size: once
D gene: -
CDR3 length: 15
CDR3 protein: CASSLAETGYSPLHF
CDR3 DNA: TGCGCCAGCAGCTTGGCTGAGACTGGTTATTCACCCCTCCACTTT

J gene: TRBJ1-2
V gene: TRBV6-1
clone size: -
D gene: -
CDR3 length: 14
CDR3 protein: CASSEVSGGPGYTF
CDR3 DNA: TGTGCCAGCAGTGAAGTGTCAGGAGGGCCAGGCTACACCTTC

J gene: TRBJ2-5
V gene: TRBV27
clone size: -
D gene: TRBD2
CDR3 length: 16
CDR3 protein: CASRRRSTSGGETQYF
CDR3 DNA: TGTGCCAGCAGGAGGCGATCGACTAGCGGGGGTGAGACCCAGTACTTC

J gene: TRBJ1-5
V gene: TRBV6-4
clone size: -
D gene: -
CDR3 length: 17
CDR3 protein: CASSASGTADSNQPQHF
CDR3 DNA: TGTGCCAGCAGTGCCTCCGGGACGGCTGATAGCAATCAGCCCCAGCATTTT

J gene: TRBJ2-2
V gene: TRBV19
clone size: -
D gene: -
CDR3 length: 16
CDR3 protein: CASSNPGGQNTGELFF
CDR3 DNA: TGTGCCAGTAGTAACCCCGGAGGACAGAACACCGGGGAGCTGTTTTTT

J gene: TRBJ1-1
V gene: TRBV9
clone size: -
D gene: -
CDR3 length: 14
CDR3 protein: CASSGYRGDTEAFF
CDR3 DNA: TGTGCCAGCAGCGGGTATAGGGGTGACACTGAAGCTTTCTTT

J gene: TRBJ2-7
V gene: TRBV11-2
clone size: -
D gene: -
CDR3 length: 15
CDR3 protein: CASSLDRYSSYEQYF
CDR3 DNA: TGTGCCAGCAGCTTAGATCGATACAGTTCCTACGAGCAGTACTTC

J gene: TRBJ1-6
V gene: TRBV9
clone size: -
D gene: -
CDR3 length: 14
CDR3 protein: CASSVGGSGSPLHF
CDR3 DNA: TGTGCCAGCAGCGTTGGCGGGTCGGGCTCACCCCTCCACTTT

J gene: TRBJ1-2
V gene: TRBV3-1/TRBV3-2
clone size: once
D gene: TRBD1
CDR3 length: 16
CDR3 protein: CASSADPGTANYGYTF
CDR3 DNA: TGTGCCAGCAGCGCGGACCCCGGGACAGCGAACTATGGCTACACCTTC

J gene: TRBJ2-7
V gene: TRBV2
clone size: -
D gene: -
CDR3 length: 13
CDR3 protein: CASIPRGFYEQYF
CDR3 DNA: TGTGCCAGCATCCCTCGGGGTTTCTACGAGCAGTACTTC

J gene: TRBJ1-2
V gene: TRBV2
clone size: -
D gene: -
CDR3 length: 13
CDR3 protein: CASSPGQVYGYTF
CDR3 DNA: TGTGCCAGCAGTCCTGGACAAGTATATGGCTACACCTTC

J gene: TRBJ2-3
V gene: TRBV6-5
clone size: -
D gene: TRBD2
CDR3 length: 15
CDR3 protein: CASATTSGGADTQYF
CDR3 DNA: TGTGCCAGCGCGACGACTAGCGGGGGGGCAGATACGCAGTATTTT

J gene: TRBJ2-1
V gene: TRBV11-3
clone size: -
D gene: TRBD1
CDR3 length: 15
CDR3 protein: CASSSPGGPGNEQFF
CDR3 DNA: TGTGCCAGCAGCTCACCAGGGGGACCGGGCAATGAGCAGTTCTTC

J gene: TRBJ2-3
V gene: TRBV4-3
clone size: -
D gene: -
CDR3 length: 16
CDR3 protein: CASSQKTQGSTDTQYF
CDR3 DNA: TGCGCCAGCAGCCAAAAAACCCAGGGTAGCACAGATACGCAGTATTTT

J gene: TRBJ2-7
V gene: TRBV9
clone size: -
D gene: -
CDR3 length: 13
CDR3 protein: CASSVEHQEEQYF
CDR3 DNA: TGTGCCAGCAGCGTAGAACACCAGGAGGAGCAGTACTTC

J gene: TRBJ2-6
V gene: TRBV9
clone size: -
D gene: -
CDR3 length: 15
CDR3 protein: CASSVGRAGANVLTF
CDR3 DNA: TGTGCCAGCAGCGTAGGGAGGGCTGGGGCCAACGTCCTGACTTTC

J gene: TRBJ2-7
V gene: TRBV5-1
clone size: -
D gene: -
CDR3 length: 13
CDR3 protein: CASSPRGAYEQYF
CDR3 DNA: TGCGCCAGCAGCCCGAGGGGGGCCTACGAGCAGTACTTC

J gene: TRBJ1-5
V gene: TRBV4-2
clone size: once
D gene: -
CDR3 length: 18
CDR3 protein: CASSQDRGGGLSNQPQHF
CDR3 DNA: TGTGCCAGCAGCCAAGATCGTGGAGGGGGTTTGAGCAATCAGCCCCAGCATTTT

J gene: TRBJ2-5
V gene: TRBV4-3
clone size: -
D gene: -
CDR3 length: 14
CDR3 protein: CASSQVQESGTQYF
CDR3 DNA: TGCGCCAGCAGCCAAGTACAGGAGTCGGGGACCCAGTACTTC

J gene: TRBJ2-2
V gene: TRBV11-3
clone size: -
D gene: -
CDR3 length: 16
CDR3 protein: CASSFGTSINTGELFF
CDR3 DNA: TGTGCCAGCAGCTTTGGGACCTCAATAAACACCGGGGAGCTGTTTTTT

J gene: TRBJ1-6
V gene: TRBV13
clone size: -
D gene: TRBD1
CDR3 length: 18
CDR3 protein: CASSLEGARPGGNSPLHF
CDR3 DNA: TGTGCCAGCAGCTTAGAGGGGGCACGACCAGGGGGTAATTCACCCCTCCACTTT

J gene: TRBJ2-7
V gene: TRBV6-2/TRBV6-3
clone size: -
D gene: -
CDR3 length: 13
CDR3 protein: CASSYTGFYEQYF
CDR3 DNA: TGTGCCAGCAGTTATACAGGTTTCTACGAGCAGTACTTC

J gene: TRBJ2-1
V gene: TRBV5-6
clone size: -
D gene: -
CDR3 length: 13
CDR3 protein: CASSFGPNNEQFF
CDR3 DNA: TGTGCCAGCAGCTTTGGCCCAAACAATGAGCAGTTCTTC

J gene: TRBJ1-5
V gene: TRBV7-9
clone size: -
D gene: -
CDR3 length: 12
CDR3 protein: CASSLDNQPQHF
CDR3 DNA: TGTGCCAGCAGCTTAGACAATCAGCCCCAGCATTTT

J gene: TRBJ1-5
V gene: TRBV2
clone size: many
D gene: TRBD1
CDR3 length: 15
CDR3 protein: CASSEQGQENQPQHF
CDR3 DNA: TGTGCCAGCAGTGAACAGGGACAGGAAAATCAGCCCCAGCATTTT

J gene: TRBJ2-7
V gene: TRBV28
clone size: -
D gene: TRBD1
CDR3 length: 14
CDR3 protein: CASSPHRGSYEQYF
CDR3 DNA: TGTGCCAGCAGTCCTCACAGGGGGTCCTACGAGCAGTACTTC

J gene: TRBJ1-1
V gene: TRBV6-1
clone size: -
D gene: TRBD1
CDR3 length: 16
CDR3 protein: CASSETPGQGITEAFF
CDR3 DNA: TGTGCCAGCAGTGAAACCCCGGGACAGGGGATCACTGAAGCTTTCTTT

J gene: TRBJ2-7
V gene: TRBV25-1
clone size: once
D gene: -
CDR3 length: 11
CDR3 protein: CASSAQYEQYF
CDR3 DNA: TGTGCCAGCAGTGCCCAATACGAGCAGTACTTC

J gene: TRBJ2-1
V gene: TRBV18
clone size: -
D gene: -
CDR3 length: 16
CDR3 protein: CASSPDFQRSYNEQFF
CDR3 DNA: TGTGCCAGCTCACCGGACTTCCAACGCTCCTACAATGAGCAGTTCTTC

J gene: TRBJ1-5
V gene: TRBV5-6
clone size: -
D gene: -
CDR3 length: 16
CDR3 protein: CASSLFLGGSGQPQHF
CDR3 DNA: TGTGCCAGCAGCTTGTTTTTGGGTGGATCGGGTCAGCCCCAGCATTTT

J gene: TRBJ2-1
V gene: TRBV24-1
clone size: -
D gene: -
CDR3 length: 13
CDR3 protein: CATSPPGGVRKFF
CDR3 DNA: TGTGCCACCAGTCCCCCAGGGGGGGTGCGTAAGTTCTTC

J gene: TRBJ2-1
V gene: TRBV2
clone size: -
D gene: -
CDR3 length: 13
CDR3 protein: CASSAGYRGEQFF
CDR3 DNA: TGTGCCAGCAGTGCAGGGTATCGCGGTGAGCAGTTCTTC

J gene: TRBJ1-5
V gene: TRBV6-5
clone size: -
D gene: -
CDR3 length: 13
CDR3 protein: CASRQRANQPQHF
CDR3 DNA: TGTGCCAGTAGACAGCGGGCTAATCAGCCCCAGCATTTT

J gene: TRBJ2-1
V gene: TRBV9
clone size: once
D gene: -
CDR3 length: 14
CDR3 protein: CASSVGQSYNEQFF
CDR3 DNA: TGTGCCAGCAGCGTAGGACAAAGCTACAATGAGCAGTTCTTC

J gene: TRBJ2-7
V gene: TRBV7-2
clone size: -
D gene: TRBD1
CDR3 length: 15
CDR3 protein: CASSVEGQNLYEQYF
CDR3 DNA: TGTGCCAGCAGCGTTGAGGGACAGAACCTCTACGAGCAGTACTTC

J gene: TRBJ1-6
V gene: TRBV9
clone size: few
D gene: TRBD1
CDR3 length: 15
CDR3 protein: CASNLQGRSSSPLHF
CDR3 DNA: TGTGCCAGCAACCTACAGGGGCGGTCGAGTTCACCCCTCCACTTT

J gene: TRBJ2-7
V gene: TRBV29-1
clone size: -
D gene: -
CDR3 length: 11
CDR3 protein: CSVELGNEQYF
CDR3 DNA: TGCAGCGTTGAACTAGGGAACGAGCAGTACTTC

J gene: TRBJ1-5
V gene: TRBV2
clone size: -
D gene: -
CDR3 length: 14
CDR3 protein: CASSEDRVRQPQHF
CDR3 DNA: TGTGCCAGCAGTGAAGACAGGGTCAGGCAGCCCCAGCATTTT

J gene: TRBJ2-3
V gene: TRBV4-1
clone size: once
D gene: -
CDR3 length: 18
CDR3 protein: CASSQDRGAARGTDTQYF
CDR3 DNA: TGCGCCAGCAGCCAAGATAGGGGAGCGGCTCGGGGCACAGATACGCAGTATTTT